The present TCR beta chain was sequenced within a study of blood T cell repertoires in COVID-19. This table comes from immunoSEQ multiplex PCR, and its TCRdb copy is limited to in-frame clones, with some not included. The data show about 48,000 clones, around nine tenths seen once. This clone occurred once. This CDR3 spans 16 amino acids. Germline V lookup: CDR1 SGHVS, CDR2 FQNEAQ. Trimming took 3 bases from V and 8 from J; bases not matched to a gene: 10. The receptor was isolated from a man between 65 and 85 years old with acute or convalescent COVID-19. What was sequenced was peripheral blood. This chain connects TRBV7-8 to TRBJ2-1, with 10 bases that match TRBD1. CDR3 protein: CASSFLETGGQDEQFF. CDR3 coding DNA: TGTGCCAGCAGCTTTCTCGAGACAGGGGGCCAGGATGAGCAGTTCTTC. The full variable domain, with the rest looked up from reference TRBV7-8 and TRBJ2-1, is GAGVSQSPRYKVAKRGQDVALRCDPISGHVSLFWYQQALGQGPEFLTYFQNEAQLDKSGLPSDRFFAERPEGSVSTLKIQRTQQEDSAVYLCASSFLETGGQDEQFFGPGTRLTVL.